This TCR beta chain derives from a study of OX40 agonist ivuxolimab in advanced cancers. The germline V gene has CDR1 SGHRS and CDR2 YFSETQ. This CDR3 is 14 amino acids long. J gave up 7 bases and V 1 base, and 7 bases lay outside the gene matches. This table comes from immunoSEQ multiplex PCR, and its TCRdb copy is limited to in-frame clones, with some not included. The top ten hold 15% to 20% of the sample, which has 32,000 or so clones, roughly four fifths seen once. As for this clone: Its target is not known.

Study conclusions and caveats: Doses of 0.1 to 3.0 mg/kg were accompanied by clonal expansion of CD4+ and CD8+ blood T cells by week 6.

This receptor was identified in an adult with an advanced solid tumor such as melanoma, head and neck, liver or kidney cancer. Sequencing was performed on CD4+ or CD8+ T cells sorted from blood, taken in a trial of the OX40 agonist ivuxolimab. This chain connects TRBV5-1 to TRBJ1-1; 7 bases line up with TRBD1. The CDR3, as DNA: TGCGCCAGCAGCTTGACAAGGGGGCAAAGTGAAGCTTTCTTT. It specifies CASSLTRGQSEAFF.